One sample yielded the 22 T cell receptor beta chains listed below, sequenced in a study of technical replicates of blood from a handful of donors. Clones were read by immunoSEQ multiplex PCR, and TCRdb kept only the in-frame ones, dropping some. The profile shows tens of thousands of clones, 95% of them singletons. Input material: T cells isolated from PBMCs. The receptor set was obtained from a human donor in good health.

The CDR3 is CASSERGGAGTGELFF. CDR3 DNA: TGTGCCAGCAGTGAAAGAGGGGGGGCTGGGACCGGGGAGCTGTTTTTT. The V call is TRBV2, the J call TRBJ2-2, with TRBD2 as a possible D gene (7 bases). V was cut by 2 bases and J by 5 bases, with 15 bases left in between. Germline loops: CDR1 SNHLY, CDR2 FYNNEI. The CDR3 has 16 amino acids. Supplemented by reference TRBV2 and TRBJ2-2, the full variable domain reads EPEVTQTPSHQVTQMGQEVILRCVPISNHLYFYWYRQILGQKVEFLVSFYNNEISEKSEIFDDQFSVERPDGSNFTLKIRSTKLEDSAMYFCASSERGGAGTGELFFGEGSRLTVL.

The CDR3 sequence: CASSLPGQGSYEQYF. The CDR3 DNA follows: TGTGCCAGTAGTTTACCGGGACAGGGATCCTACGAGCAGTACTTC. This chain joins TRBV19 and TRBJ2-7, with 9 positions matching TRBD1. The CDR3 is made up of 15 amino acids. Germline loops: CDR1 LNHDA, CDR2 SQIVND (reference sequence). With 5 bases clipped from V and 1 base from J, the junction kept 6 bases outside the gene matches.

CDR3: CASSAGVPEQFF. In DNA form, the CDR3 reads TGTGCCAGCAGCGCAGGGGTTCCTGAGCAGTTCTTC. The V call is TRBV11-2, the J call TRBJ2-1, with D possibly matching TRBD1 (6 bases). The V end was cut by 5 bases, the J end by 9 bases, with 11 bases between. In germline, CDR1 is SGHAT, CDR2 FQNNGV. This CDR3 comprises 12 residues.

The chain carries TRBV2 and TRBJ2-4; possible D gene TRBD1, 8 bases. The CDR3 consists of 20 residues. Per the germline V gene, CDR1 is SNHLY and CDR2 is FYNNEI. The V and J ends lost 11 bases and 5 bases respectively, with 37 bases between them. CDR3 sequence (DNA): TGTGCCGGAGCGCCTGCCCCAGGGACAGGCCCTCTTCGGGGGGAAAACATTCAGTACTTC. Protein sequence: CAGAPAPGTGPLRGENIQYF. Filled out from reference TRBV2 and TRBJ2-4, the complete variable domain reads EPEVTQTPSHQVTQMGQEVILRCVPISNHLYFYWYRQILGQKVEFLVSFYNNEISEKSEIFDDQFSVERPDGSNFTLKIRSTKLEDSAMYFCAGAPAPGTGPLRGENIQYFGAGTRLSVL.

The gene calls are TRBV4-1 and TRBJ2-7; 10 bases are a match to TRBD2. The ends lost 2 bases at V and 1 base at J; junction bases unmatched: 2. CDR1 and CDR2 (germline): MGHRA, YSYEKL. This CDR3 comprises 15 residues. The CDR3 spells CASSQLAGASYEQYF. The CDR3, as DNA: TGCGCCAGCAGCCAACTAGCGGGGGCATCCTACGAGCAGTACTTC.

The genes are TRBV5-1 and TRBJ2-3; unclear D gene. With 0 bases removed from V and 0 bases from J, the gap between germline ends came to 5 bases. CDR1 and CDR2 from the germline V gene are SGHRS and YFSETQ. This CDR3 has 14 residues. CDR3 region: CASSLVPSTDTQYF. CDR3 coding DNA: TGCGCCAGCAGCTTGGTCCCTAGCACAGATACGCAGTATTTT.

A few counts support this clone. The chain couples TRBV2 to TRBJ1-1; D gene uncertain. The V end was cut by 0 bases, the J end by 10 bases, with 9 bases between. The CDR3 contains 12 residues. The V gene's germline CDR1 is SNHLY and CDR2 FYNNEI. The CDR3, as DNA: TGTGCCAGCAGTGAAGCGAGGCAGCGAGCTTTCTTT. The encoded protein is CASSEARQRAFF.

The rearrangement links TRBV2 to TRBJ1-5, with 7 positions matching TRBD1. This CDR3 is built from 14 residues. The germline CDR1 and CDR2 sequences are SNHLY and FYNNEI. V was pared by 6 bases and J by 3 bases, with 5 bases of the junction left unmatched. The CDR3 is CASSRDSSNQPQHF. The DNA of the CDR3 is TGTGCCAGCAGCCGGGACAGCTCCAATCAGCCCCAGCATTTT.

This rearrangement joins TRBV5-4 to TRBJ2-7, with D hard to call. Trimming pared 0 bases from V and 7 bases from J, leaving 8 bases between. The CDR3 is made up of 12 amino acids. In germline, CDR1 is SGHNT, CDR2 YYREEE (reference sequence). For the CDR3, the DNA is TGTGCCAGCAGCTTGGAGTCCCGGGAGCAGTACTTC. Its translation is CASSLESREQYF.

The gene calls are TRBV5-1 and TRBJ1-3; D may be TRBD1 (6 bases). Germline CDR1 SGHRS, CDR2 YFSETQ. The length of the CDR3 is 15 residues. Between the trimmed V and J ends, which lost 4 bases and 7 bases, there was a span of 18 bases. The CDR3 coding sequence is TGCGCCAGCAGCCCACGAGGGGGACAAGGGAACACCATATATTTT. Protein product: CASSPRGGQGNTIYF.

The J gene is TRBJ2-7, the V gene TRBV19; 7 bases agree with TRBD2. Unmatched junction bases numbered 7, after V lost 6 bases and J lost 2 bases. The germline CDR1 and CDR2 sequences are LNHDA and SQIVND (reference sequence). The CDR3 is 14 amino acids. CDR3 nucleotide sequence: TGTGCCAGTAGCCCGGGCCTAGCGGCCTACGAGCAGTACTTC. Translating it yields CASSPGLAAYEQYF.

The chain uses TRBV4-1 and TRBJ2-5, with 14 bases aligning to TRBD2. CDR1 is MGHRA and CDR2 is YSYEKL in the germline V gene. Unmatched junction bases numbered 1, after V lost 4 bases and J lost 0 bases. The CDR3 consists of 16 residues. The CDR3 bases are TGCGCCAGCAGCCGGACTAGCGGGGGGTACCAAGAGACCCAGTACTTC. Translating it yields CASSRTSGGYQETQYF.

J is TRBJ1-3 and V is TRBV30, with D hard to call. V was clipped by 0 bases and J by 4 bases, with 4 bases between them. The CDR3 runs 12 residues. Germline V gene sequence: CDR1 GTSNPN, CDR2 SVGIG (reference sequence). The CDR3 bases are TGTGCCTGGAGTGTAAGCGGAAACACCATATATTTT. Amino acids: CAWSVSGNTIYF.

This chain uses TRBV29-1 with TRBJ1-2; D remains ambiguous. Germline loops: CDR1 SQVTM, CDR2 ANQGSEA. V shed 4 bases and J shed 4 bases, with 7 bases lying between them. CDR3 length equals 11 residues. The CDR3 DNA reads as TGCAGCGTTGGGACTGGCTATGGCTACACCTTC. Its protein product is CSVGTGYGYTF.

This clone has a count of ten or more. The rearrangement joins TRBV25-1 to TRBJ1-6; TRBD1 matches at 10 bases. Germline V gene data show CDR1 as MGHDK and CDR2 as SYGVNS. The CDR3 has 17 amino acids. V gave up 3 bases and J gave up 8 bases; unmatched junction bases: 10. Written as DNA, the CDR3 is TGTGCCAGCAGTGACTACTGGACAGGGGGTCTTCATTCACCCCTCCACTTT. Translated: CASSDYWTGGLHSPLHF.

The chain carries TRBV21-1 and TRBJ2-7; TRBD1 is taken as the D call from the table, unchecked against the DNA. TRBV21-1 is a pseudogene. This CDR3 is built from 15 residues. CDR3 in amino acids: CASSKYRSRSYEQYF. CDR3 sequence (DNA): TGTGCCAGCAGCAAGTACAGGTCCCGCTCCTACGAGCAGTACTTC.

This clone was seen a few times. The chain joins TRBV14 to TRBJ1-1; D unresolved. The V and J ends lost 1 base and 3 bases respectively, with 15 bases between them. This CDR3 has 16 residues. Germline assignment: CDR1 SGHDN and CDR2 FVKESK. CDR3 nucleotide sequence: TGTGCCAGCAGCCAAGGAGGTGCCTGGTGGGACACTGAAGCTTTCTTT. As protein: CASSQGGAWWDTEAFF.

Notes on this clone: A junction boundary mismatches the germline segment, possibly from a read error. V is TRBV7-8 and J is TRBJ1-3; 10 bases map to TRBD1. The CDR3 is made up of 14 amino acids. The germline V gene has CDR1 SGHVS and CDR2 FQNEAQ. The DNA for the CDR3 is TGTGCCAGCACTTTCGGAGACAGGGGGCCCCCTCGCCAATTT. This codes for CASTFGDRGPPRQF.

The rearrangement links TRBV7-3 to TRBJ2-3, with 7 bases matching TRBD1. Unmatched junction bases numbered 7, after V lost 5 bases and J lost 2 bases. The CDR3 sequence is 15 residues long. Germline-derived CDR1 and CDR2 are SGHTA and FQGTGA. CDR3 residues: CASSPRTGVTDTQYF. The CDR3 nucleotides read TGTGCCAGCAGCCCCCGGACAGGAGTCACAGATACGCAGTATTTT.

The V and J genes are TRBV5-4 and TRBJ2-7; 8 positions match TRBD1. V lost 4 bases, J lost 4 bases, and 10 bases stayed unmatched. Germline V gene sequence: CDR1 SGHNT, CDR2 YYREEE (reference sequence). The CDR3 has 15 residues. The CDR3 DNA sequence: TGTGCCAGCAGCCGCGGACAGGGTATCTCTTACGAGCAGTACTTC. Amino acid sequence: CASSRGQGISYEQYF.

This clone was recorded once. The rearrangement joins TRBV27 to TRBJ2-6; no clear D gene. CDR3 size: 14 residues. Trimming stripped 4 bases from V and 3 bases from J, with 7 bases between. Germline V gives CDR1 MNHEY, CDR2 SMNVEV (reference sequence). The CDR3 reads CASSWADGANVLTF. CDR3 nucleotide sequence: TGTGCCAGCAGTTGGGCTGATGGGGCCAACGTCCTGACTTTC. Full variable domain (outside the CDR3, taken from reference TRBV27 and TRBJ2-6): EAQVTQNPRYLITVTGKKLTVTCSQNMNHEYMSWYRQDPGLGLRQIYYSMNVEVTDKGDVPEGYKVSRKEKRNFPLILESPSPNQTSLYFCASSWADGANVLTFGAGSRLTVL.

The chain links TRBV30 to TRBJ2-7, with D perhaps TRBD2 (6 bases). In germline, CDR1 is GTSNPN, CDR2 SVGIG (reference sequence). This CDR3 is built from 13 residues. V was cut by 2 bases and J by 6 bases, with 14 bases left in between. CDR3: CAWSLIRDSEQYF. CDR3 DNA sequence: TGTGCCTGGAGTTTGATCCGGGACTCCGAGCAGTACTTC.